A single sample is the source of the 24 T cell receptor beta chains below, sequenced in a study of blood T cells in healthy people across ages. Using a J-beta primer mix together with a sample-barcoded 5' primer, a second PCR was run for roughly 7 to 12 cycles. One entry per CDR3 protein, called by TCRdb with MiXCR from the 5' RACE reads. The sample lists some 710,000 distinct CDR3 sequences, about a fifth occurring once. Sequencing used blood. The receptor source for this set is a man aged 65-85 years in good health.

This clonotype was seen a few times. This CDR3 is CASSSTVTSYEQYF. The CDR3 DNA is TGTGCCAGCAGCTCGACAGTTACCTCCTACGAGCAGTACTTC. The chain links TRBV7-9 to TRBJ2-7; tentatively, D is TRBD1 (5 bases). The germline gives CDR1 SEHNR, CDR2 FQNEAQ (reference sequence). CDR3 length: 14 residues. V was pared by 4 bases and J by 0 bases, with 10 bases between. The variable domain in full, with the rest retrieved from reference TRBV7-9 and TRBJ2-7, is DTGVSQNPRHKITKRGQNVTFRCDPISEHNRLYWYRQTLGQGPEFLTYFQNEAQLEKSRLLSDRFSAERPKGSFSTLEIQRTEQGDSAMYLCASSSTVTSYEQYFGPGTRLTVT.

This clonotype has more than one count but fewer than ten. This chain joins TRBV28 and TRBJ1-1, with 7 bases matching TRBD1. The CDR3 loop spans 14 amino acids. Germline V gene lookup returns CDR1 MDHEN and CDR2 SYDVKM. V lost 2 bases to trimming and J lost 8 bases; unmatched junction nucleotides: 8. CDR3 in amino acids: CASSLLDREWEAFF. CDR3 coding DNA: TGTGCCAGCAGTTTACTCGACAGGGAGTGGGAAGCTTTCTTT. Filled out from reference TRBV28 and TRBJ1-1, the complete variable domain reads DVKVTQSSRYLVKRTGEKVFLECVQDMDHENMFWYRQDPGLGLRLIYFSYDVKMKEKGDIPEGYSVSREKKERFSLILESASTNQTSMYLCASSLLDREWEAFFGQGTRLTVV.

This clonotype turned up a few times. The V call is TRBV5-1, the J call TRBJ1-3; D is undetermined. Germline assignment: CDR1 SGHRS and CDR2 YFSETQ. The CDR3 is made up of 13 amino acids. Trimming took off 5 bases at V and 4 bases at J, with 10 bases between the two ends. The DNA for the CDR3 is TGCGCCAGCAGTTGGCAGTCAGGAAACACCATATATTTT. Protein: CASSWQSGNTIYF.

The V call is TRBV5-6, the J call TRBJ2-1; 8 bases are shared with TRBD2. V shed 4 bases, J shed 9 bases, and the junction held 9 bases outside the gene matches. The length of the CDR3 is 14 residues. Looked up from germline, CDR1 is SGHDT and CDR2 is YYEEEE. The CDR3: CASSPGLVRGEQFF. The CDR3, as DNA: TGTGCCAGCAGCCCGGGACTAGTGCGCGGTGAGCAGTTCTTC.

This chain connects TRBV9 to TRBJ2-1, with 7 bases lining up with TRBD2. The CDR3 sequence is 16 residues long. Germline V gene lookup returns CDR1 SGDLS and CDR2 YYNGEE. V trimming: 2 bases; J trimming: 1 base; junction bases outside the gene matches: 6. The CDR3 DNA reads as TGTGCCAGCAGCGTCGCCGGGACTAATTCCTACAATGAGCAGTTCTTC. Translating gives CASSVAGTNSYNEQFF.

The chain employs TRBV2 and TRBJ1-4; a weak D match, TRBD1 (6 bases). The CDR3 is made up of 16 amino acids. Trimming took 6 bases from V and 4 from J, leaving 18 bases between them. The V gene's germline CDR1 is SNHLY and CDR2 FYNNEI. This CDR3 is CASSTQGQGNNEKLFF. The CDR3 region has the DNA TGTGCCAGCAGCACCCAGGGGCAGGGGAATAATGAAAAACTGTTTTTT.

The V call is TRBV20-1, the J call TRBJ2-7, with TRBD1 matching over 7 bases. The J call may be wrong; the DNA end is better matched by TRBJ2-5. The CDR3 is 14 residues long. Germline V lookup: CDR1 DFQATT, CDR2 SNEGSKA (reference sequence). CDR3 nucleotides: TGCAGTGCTAGCCTAGACAGGGCCCAAGAGACCCAGTACTTC. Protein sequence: CSASLDRAQETQYF.

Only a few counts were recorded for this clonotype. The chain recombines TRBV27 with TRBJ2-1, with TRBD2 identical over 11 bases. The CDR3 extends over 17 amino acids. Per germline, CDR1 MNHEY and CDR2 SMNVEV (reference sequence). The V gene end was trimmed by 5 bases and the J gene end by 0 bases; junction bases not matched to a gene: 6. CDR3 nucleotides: TGTGCCAGCAGTCCGAGGGGACTAGCGGCCTCCTACAATGAGCAGTTCTTC. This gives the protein CASSPRGLAASYNEQFF.

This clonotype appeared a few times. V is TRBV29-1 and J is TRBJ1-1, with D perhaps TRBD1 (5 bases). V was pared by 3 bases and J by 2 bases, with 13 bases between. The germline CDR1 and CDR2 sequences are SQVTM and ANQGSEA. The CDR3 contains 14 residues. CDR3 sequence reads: CSVDGNGGNTEAFF. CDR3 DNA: TGCAGCGTTGACGGGAATGGGGGAAACACTGAAGCTTTCTTT. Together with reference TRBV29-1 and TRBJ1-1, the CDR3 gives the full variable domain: SAVISQKPSRDICQRGTSLTIQCQVDSQVTMMFWYRQQPGQSLTLIATANQGSEATYESGFVIDKFPISRPNLTFSTLTVSNMSPEDSSIYLCSVDGNGGNTEAFFGQGTRLTVV.

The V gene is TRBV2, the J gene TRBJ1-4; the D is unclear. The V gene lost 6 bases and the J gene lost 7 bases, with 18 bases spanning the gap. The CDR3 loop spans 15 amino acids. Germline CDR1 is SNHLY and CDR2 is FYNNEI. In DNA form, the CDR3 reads TGTGCCAGCAGGCGAGAACAAACAACGTCTGAAAAACTGTTTTTT. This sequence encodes CASRREQTTSEKLFF.

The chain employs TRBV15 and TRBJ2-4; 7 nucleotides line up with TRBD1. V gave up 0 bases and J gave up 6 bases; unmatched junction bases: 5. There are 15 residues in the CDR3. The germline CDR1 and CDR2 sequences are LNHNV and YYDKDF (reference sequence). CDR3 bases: TGTGCCACCAGCAGAGAAGGGGGCGTGAGAAACATTCAGTACTTC. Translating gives CATSREGGVRNIQYF.

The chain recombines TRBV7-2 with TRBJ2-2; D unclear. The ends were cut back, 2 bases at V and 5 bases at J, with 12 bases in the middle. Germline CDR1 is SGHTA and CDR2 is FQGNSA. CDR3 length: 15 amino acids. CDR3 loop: CASSLWFEVTGELFF. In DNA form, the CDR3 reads TGTGCCAGCAGCTTATGGTTCGAAGTTACCGGGGAGCTGTTTTTT.

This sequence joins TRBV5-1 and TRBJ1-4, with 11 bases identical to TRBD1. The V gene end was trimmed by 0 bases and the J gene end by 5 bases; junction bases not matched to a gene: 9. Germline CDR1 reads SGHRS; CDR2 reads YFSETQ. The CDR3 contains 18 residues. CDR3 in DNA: TGCGCCAGCAGCTTGGGCGAAGGACAGGGGGCGCGGAATGAAAAACTGTTTTTT. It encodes CASSLGEGQGARNEKLFF.

The CDR3 spells CASSPPASGADTQYF. CDR3 nucleotides: TGCGCCAGCAGCCCCCCCGCCAGCGGGGCAGATACGCAGTATTTT. The chain links TRBV5-1 to TRBJ2-3, with TRBD2 identical over 7 bases. J gave up 4 bases and V 4 bases, and 9 bases lay outside the gene matches. Looked up from germline, CDR1 is SGHRS and CDR2 is YFSETQ. The CDR3 sequence is 15 residues long.

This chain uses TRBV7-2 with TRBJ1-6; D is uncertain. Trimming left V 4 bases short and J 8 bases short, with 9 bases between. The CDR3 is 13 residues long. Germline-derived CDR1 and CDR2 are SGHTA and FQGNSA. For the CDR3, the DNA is TGTGCCAGCAGCTCCCAGTGGGATTCACCCCTCCACTTT. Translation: CASSSQWDSPLHF.

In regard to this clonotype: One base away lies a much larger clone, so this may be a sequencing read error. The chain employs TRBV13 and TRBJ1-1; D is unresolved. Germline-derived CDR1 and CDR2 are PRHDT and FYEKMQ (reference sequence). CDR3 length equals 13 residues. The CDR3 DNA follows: TGTGCCAGCAGCCCCCGAAAGAACGCTGAAGCTTTCTTT. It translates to CASSPRKNAEAFF.

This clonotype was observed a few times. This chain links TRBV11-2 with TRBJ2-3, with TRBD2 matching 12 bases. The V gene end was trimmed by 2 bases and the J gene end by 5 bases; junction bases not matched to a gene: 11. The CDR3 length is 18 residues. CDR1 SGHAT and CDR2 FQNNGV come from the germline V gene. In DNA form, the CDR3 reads TGTGCCAGCAGCTTAAGGCCGCGACTAGCGGGGGTGTTAGATACGCAGTATTTT. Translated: CASSLRPRLAGVLDTQYF.

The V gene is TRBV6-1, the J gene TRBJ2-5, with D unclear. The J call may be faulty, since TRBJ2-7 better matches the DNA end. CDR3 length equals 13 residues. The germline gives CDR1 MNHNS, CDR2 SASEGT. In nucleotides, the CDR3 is TGTGCCAGCAGTGCTGGGCAGGCCTACGAGCAGTACGTC. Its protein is CASSAGQAYEQYV.

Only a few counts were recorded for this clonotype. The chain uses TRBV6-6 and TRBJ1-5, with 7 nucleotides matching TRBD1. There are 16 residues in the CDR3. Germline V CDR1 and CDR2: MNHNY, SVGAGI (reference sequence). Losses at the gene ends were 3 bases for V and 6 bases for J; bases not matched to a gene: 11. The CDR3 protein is CASSYQSTGVAQPQHF. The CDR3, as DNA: TGTGCCAGCAGTTATCAATCTACAGGGGTGGCTCAGCCCCAGCATTTT.

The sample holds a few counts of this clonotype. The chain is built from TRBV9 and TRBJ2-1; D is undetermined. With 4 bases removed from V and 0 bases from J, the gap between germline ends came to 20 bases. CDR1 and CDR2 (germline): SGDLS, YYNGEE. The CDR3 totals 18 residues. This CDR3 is CASSKTSDHSSSYNEQFF. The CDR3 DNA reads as TGTGCCAGCAGCAAAACTTCAGACCATAGCAGCTCCTACAATGAGCAGTTCTTC.

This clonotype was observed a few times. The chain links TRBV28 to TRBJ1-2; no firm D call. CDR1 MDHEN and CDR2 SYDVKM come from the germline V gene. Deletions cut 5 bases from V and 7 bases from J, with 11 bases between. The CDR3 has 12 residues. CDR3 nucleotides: TGTGCCAGCAGTCCCACGCCCGTTGGCTACACCTTC. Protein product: CASSPTPVGYTF.

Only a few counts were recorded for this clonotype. CDR3 nucleotide sequence: TGTGCCAGCAGTTCGGGACAGGCTTTAAACACTGAAGCTTTCTTT. Protein: CASSSGQALNTEAFF. This chain uses TRBV6-1 with TRBJ1-1; 8 bases are shared with TRBD1. CDR3 length: 15 residues. Germline V lookup: CDR1 MNHNS, CDR2 SASEGT. V trimming: 5 bases; J trimming: 2 bases; junction bases outside the gene matches: 7.

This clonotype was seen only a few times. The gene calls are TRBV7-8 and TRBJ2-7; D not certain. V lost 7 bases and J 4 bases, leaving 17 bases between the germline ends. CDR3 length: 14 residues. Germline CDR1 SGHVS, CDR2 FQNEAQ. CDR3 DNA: TGTGCCAGCAACGATCTGGGCGCGAATTACGAGCAGTACTTC. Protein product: CASNDLGANYEQYF. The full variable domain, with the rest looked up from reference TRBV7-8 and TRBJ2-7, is GAGVSQSPRYKVAKRGQDVALRCDPISGHVSLFWYQQALGQGPEFLTYFQNEAQLDKSGLPSDRFFAERPEGSVSTLKIQRTQQEDSAVYLCASNDLGANYEQYFGPGTRLTVT.

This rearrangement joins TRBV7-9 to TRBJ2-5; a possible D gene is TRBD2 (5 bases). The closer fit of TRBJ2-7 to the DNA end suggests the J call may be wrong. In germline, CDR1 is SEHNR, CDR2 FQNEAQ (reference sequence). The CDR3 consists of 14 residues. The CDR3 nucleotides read TGTGCCAGCTCCTCCCGGAGAGGGCCCTACGAGCAGTACTTC. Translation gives CASSSRRGPYEQYF.